The 27 T cell receptor beta chains below were found in one sample sequenced in a study of neoadjuvant anti-PD-1 for oral cavity cancer. Sequencing used immunoSEQ multiplex PCR; TCRdb keeps in-frame clones, though not all of them. The table has 13,000 to 15,000 clones, approximately 80% seen once. The material sequenced was PBMCs, taken before nivolumab (anti-PD-1) treatment. Receptor source: a person between 40 and 85 years old with oral cavity squamous cell carcinoma.

The J gene is TRBJ1-1, the V gene TRBV6-5; 8 bases align to TRBD1. The germline gives CDR1 MNHEY, CDR2 SVGAGI. The CDR3 has 13 amino acids. J lost 11 bases, V lost 5 bases, and 10 bases had no gene match. The CDR3 is CASSRQGRVEAFF. CDR3 DNA sequence: TGTGCCAGCAGTAGACAGGGGCGCGTTGAGGCTTTCTTT.

The rearrangement joins TRBV11-2 to TRBJ1-2; tentatively, D is TRBD1 (5 bases). The CDR3 covers 14 residues. CDR1 SGHAT and CDR2 FQNNGV come from the germline V gene. Trimming removed 4 bases at V and 2 bases at J, with 11 bases between. CDR3 residues: CASSSQDNNYGYTF. The CDR3, as DNA: TGTGCCAGCAGCTCCCAGGACAACAACTATGGCTACACCTTC. Combining the CDR3 with reference TRBV11-2 and TRBJ1-2 gives the whole variable domain EAGVAQSPRYKIIEKRQSVAFWCNPISGHATLYWYQQILGQGPKLLIQFQNNGVVDDSQLPKDRFSAERLKGVDSTLKIQPAKLEDSAVYLCASSSQDNNYGYTFGSGTRLTVV.

J is TRBJ2-1 and V is TRBV4-1; D uncertain. Trimming left V 1 base short and J 0 bases short, with 10 bases between. The CDR3 has 16 residues. Germline CDR1 and CDR2: MGHRA and YSYEKL. The CDR3 bases are TGCGCCAGCAGCCAAGTAAATCTCATCTCCTACAATGAGCAGTTCTTC. Its protein is CASSQVNLISYNEQFF.

J is TRBJ1-1 and V is TRBV6-1, with D maybe TRBD1 (5 bases). V shed 3 bases and J shed 4 bases, with 15 bases lying between them. Germline V gene sequence: CDR1 MNHNS, CDR2 SASEGT. The CDR3 contains 15 residues. In DNA form, the CDR3 reads TGTGCCAGCAGTGATGTGAGGGGCGAGGGCACTGAAGCTTTCTTT. Translation gives CASSDVRGEGTEAFF.

This clone was seen just once. The rearrangement links TRBV6-1 to TRBJ1-2; D is unresolved. The germline V and J ends were trimmed by 8 bases and 4 bases, with 17 bases remaining between them. The V gene's germline CDR1 is MNHNS and CDR2 SASEGT. CDR3 size: 14 residues. CDR3 sequence reads: CASLSKNPLYGYTF. The CDR3 bases are TGTGCCAGCCTATCTAAGAACCCCCTCTATGGCTACACCTTC.

J is TRBJ2-3 and V is TRBV9, with no clear D. V was clipped by 0 bases and J by 1 base, with 6 bases between them. The CDR3 runs to 14 residues. Germline CDR1 SGDLS, CDR2 YYNGEE. CDR3 region: CASSVAPGTDTQYF. The CDR3 bases are TGTGCCAGCAGCGTAGCCCCGGGCACAGATACGCAGTATTTT.

In its sample, this clone was seen a few times. The J gene is TRBJ2-7, the V gene TRBV19; 8 nucleotides line up with TRBD2. Trimming removed 4 bases from V and 0 bases from J; junction bases left unmatched: 5. The CDR3 is 15 residues long. Germline CDR1 reads LNHDA; CDR2 reads SQIVND (reference sequence). DNA for the CDR3: TGTGCCAGTAGTAGCGGGGGGTATCCCTCCTACGAGCAGTACTTC. Its translation: CASSSGGYPSYEQYF.

The chain employs TRBV19 and TRBJ2-1; D may be TRBD1 (8 bases). Trimming pared 5 bases from V and 7 bases from J, leaving 12 bases between. This CDR3 spans 13 amino acids. Germline V gene data show CDR1 as LNHDA and CDR2 as SQIVND (reference sequence). CDR3: CASSLQGGNEQFF. The CDR3 DNA follows: TGTGCCAGTAGTCTACAGGGGGGGAATGAGCAGTTCTTC.

The J gene is TRBJ1-3, the V gene TRBV4-2, with TRBD1 matching 11 bases. This CDR3 contains 19 residues. CDR1 and CDR2 (germline): LGHNA, YNFKEQ. Losses at the gene ends were 3 bases for V and 0 bases for J; bases not matched to a gene: 10. Here the CDR3 reads CASSHPMGQGGSSGNTIYF. The CDR3 DNA sequence: TGTGCCAGCAGCCACCCCATGGGACAGGGGGGATCCTCTGGAAACACCATATATTTT.

The chain has TRBV19 and TRBJ1-2; 11 nucleotides agree with TRBD1. The ends lost 5 bases at V and 7 bases at J; junction bases unmatched: 6. Germline-derived CDR1 and CDR2 are LNHDA and SQIVND (reference sequence). The CDR3 is 14 residues long. As DNA, the CDR3 is TGTGCCAGTAGTGTCGGACAGGGGGCAGGTGGCTACACCTTC. Translated, it gives CASSVGQGAGGYTF.

This clone was seen only a few times. V and J are TRBV6-5 and TRBJ1-1, with D perhaps TRBD1 (6 bases). The V and J ends lost 5 bases and 1 base respectively, with 8 bases between them. The CDR3 contains 13 residues. Germline CDR1 MNHEY, CDR2 SVGAGI. The CDR3 here is CASSTGSNTEAFF. CDR3 bases: TGTGCCAGCAGTACAGGGTCGAACACTGAAGCTTTCTTT.

A few counts support this clone. The chain couples TRBV19 to TRBJ2-5; D might be TRBD2 (5 bases). Trimming removed 1 base at V and 1 base at J, with 13 bases between. The V gene's germline CDR1 is LNHDA and CDR2 SQIVND (reference sequence). The CDR3 sequence is 16 residues long. The CDR3 DNA reads as TGTGCCAGTAGTATAGCAGTTACTAGTTCCCAAGAGACCCAGTACTTC. This sequence encodes CASSIAVTSSQETQYF.

The chain links TRBV9 to TRBJ1-2, with D perhaps TRBD1 (6 bases). Deletions cut 7 bases from V and 5 bases from J, with 15 bases between. Per the germline V gene, CDR1 is SGDLS and CDR2 is YYNGEE. CDR3 length: 13 residues. In DNA, the CDR3 is TGTGCCAGCGGGGGGACACCGCCTTATGGCTACACCTTC. This encodes CASGGTPPYGYTF.

This clone was seen just once. The chain has TRBV9 and TRBJ2-1; D is uncertain. Between the trimmed V and J ends, which lost 3 bases and 0 bases, there was a span of 13 bases. In germline, CDR1 is SGDLS, CDR2 YYNGEE. This CDR3 is built from 16 residues. CDR3 nucleotides: TGTGCCAGCAGCGGGGGATTGTCGGTCTCCTACAATGAGCAGTTCTTC. Translation: CASSGGLSVSYNEQFF. The whole variable domain, filled in from reference TRBV9 and TRBJ2-1, reads DSGVTQTPKHLITATGQRVTLRCSPRSGDLSVYWYQQSLDQGLQFLIQYYNGEERAKGNILERFSAQQFPDLHSELNLSSLELGDSALYFCASSGGLSVSYNEQFFGPGTRLTVL.

This sequence joins TRBV27 and TRBJ1-4, with D perhaps matching TRBD1 (6 bases). Germline values: CDR1 MNHEY, CDR2 SMNVEV (reference sequence). The V end was cut by 1 base, the J end by 0 bases, with 18 bases between. The CDR3 sequence is 19 residues long. CDR3 protein: CASSLYAPEGVATNEKLFF. The CDR3 coding sequence is TGTGCCAGCAGTTTATATGCCCCCGAGGGGGTTGCAACTAATGAAAAACTGTTTTTT.

The V gene is TRBV27, the J gene TRBJ2-7; the match to TRBD2 covers 14 bases. The CDR3 consists of 16 residues. Losses at the gene ends were 5 bases for V and 4 bases for J; bases not matched to a gene: 7. Germline CDR1 is MNHEY and CDR2 is SMNVEV (reference sequence). This CDR3 reads CASSTHRLAGGYEQYF. The CDR3 nucleotides are TGTGCCAGCAGTACTCACAGACTAGCGGGAGGGTACGAGCAGTACTTC.

The rearrangement uses TRBV7-9 and TRBJ2-3, with D maybe TRBD1 (6 bases). CDR3 size: 15 residues. V shed 3 bases and J shed 6 bases, with 16 bases lying between them. CDR1 and CDR2 from the germline V gene are SEHNR and FQNEAQ (reference sequence). The CDR3 DNA is TGTGCCAGCAGCTTCTCAAGGGGGTTTGTTGATACGCAGTATTTT. Encoded protein: CASSFSRGFVDTQYF.

This chain joins TRBV10-2 and TRBJ1-1; 8 nucleotides align to TRBD1. This CDR3 region has 16 residues. The V and J ends lost 6 bases and 3 bases, in that order; junction bases with no gene match: 12. The germline V gene encodes CDR1 WSHSY and CDR2 SAAADI. The CDR3 DNA sequence: TGCGCCAGCAGCCTCGGACAGGGTAGGTTTTACACTGAAGCTTTCTTT. Amino acids: CASSLGQGRFYTEAFF.

V is TRBV5-1 and J is TRBJ2-7; either TRBD1 or TRBD2 may supply D (5 bases each). CDR1 and CDR2 (germline): SGHRS, YFSETQ. Trimming shortened V by 4 bases and J by 4 bases, and 18 bases separated the two germline ends. The CDR3 spans 15 residues. This chain's CDR3 is CASSPRWGIPYEQYF. The CDR3 coding sequence is TGCGCCAGCAGCCCCCGATGGGGGATCCCTTACGAGCAGTACTTC.

The rearrangement links TRBV19 to TRBJ1-1, with TRBD1 as a possible D gene (6 bases). Germline V gene sequence: CDR1 LNHDA, CDR2 SQIVND (reference sequence). Between the trimmed V and J ends, which lost 3 bases and 3 bases, there was a span of 8 bases. The CDR3 is made up of 13 amino acids. The CDR3 DNA is TGTGCCAGTAGTATGACAGGAGACACTGAAGCTTTCTTT. Its translation: CASSMTGDTEAFF.

The chain has TRBV2 and TRBJ2-5, with D unclear. There are 13 residues in the CDR3. The V gene lost 5 bases and the J gene lost 1 base, with 8 bases spanning the gap. In germline, CDR1 is SNHLY, CDR2 FYNNEI. The CDR3 loop reads CASSWIRQETQYF. The CDR3, as DNA: TGTGCCAGCAGTTGGATTCGCCAAGAGACCCAGTACTTC.

The chain uses TRBV9 and TRBJ1-6; no clear D gene. CDR3 length equals 15 residues. Germline loops: CDR1 SGDLS, CDR2 YYNGEE. V lost 3 bases and J lost 0, with 7 bases in between. CDR3 residues: CASSAGGSYNSPLHF. The CDR3 region has the DNA TGTGCCAGCAGCGCAGGAGGCTCCTATAATTCACCCCTCCACTTT.

The chain has TRBV7-9 and TRBJ2-1, with 8 bases lining up with TRBD1. The CDR3 is made up of 15 amino acids. Germline V gives CDR1 SEHNR, CDR2 FQNEAQ (reference sequence). The J segment lost 9 bases and the V segment lost 5 bases, leaving 12 bases of the junction unmatched. Here the CDR3 DNA reads TGTGCCAGCAGCCCGCAGGACAGGGAAGAGGCTGAGCAGTTCTTC. Its translation: CASSPQDREEAEQFF.

The rearrangement joins TRBV4-1 to TRBJ2-1, with TRBD1 as a possible D gene (7 bases). The CDR3 loop spans 16 amino acids. Deletions cut 3 bases from V and 6 bases from J, with 18 bases between. CDR1 is MGHRA, CDR2 YSYEKL, per germline. The CDR3 sequence: CASSHRGGTASNEQFF. CDR3 sequence (DNA): TGCGCCAGCAGCCACCGAGGGGGGACAGCTTCCAATGAGCAGTTCTTC.

The chain has TRBV2 and TRBJ2-7, with D possibly matching TRBD2 (5 bases). CDR3 length equals 13 residues. Per germline, CDR1 SNHLY and CDR2 FYNNEI. The V end lost 7 bases, the J end lost 4 bases, and 14 bases lay between the germline ends. DNA for the CDR3: TGTGCCAGCAACAGCGGACGGAGATACGAGCAGTACTTC. Translated, it gives CASNSGRRYEQYF.

The chain links TRBV5-8 to TRBJ1-5; no firm D call. From germline, CDR1 is SGHTS and CDR2 YDEGEE. CDR3 length: 12 residues. The V end was cut by 4 bases, the J end by 11 bases, with 13 bases between. The CDR3 DNA follows: TGTGCCAGCAGCCCAACACTTTCGACCCAGCATTTT. This encodes CASSPTLSTQHF.

The rearrangement uses TRBV5-8 and TRBJ2-7, with D unresolved. The CDR3 spans 11 residues. The germline V gene has CDR1 SGHTS and CDR2 YDEGEE. V lost 2 bases and J 4 bases, leaving 4 bases between the germline ends. CDR3 in amino acids: CASSFRYEQYF. The CDR3 bases are TGTGCCAGCAGCTTCCGTTACGAGCAGTACTTC.